These 2 T cell receptor beta chains came from one sample sequenced in a study of T cells in Graves' hyperthyroidism and ophthalmopathy. TCR beta CDR3 regions were amplified from RNA. A first-round RT-PCR of the TCR CDR3 used the HTBI primer set. TCRdb recomputed calls from the multiplex PCR reads with MiXCR, one row per CDR3 protein. Of about 360,000 distinct CDR3 sequences in the sample, under 15% were seen once. The sample consisted of blood. These receptors all come from a woman between 18 and 30 years old with Graves' hyperthyroidism.

This clonotype was counted ten times or more. The genes are TRBV20-1 and TRBJ1-1; D is undetermined. Trimming removed 4 bases from V and 1 base from J, with 10 bases in between. The CDR3 is 13 amino acids. Germline-derived CDR1 and CDR2 are DFQATT and SNEGSKA (reference sequence). CDR3 bases: TGCAGTGCTACCCCAGACCCGAACACTGAAGCTTTCTTT. It is translated as CSATPDPNTEAFF.

This clonotype was seen a few times. The chain couples TRBV4-1 to TRBJ2-7; TRBD1 agrees at 8 bases. This CDR3 is 15 amino acids long. The germline V gene has CDR1 MGHRA and CDR2 YSYEKL. Trimming cost V 2 bases and J 1 base; bases outside gene matches: 4. Written as DNA, the CDR3 is TGCGCCAGCAGCCAAACCGGACAGGGATCCTACGAGCAGTACTTC. It yields the protein CASSQTGQGSYEQYF.